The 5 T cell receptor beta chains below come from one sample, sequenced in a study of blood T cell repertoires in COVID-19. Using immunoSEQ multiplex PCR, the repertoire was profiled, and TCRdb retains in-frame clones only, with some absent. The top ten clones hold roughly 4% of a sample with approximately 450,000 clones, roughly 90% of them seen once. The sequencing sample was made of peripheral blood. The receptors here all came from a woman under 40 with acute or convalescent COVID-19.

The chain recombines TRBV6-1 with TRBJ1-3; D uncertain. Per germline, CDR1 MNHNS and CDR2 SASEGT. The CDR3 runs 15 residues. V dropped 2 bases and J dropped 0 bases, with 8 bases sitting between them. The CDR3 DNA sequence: TGTGCCAGCAGTGAACAGGTTATCTCTGGAAACACCATATATTTT. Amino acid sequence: CASSEQVISGNTIYF.

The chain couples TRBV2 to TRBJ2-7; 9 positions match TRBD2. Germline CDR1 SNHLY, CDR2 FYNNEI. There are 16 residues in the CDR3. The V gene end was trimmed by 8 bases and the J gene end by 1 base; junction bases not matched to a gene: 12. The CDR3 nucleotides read TGTGCCAGCCTCTTGCGGGGGGGACTATCGTCCTACGAGCAGTACTTC. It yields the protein CASLLRGGLSSYEQYF.

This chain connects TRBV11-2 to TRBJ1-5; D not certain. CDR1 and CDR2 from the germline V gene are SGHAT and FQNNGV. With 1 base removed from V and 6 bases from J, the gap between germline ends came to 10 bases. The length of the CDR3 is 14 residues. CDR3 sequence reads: CASSLGSGFQPQHF. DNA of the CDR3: TGTGCCAGCAGCTTAGGGTCGGGGTTTCAGCCCCAGCATTTT.

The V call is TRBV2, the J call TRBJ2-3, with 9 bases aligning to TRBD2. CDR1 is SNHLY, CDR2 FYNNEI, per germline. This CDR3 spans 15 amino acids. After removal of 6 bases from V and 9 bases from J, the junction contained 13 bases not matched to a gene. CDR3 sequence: CASRDFDKRGVTQYF. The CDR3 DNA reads TGTGCCAGCAGGGACTTTGATAAGCGGGGGGTAACGCAGTATTTT.

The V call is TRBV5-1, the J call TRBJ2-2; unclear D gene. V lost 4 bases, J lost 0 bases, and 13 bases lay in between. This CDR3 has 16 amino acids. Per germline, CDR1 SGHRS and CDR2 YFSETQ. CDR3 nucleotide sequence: TGCGCCAGCAGCCAAGCTCGGTCAACGAACACCGGGGAGCTGTTTTTT. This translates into CASSQARSTNTGELFF.